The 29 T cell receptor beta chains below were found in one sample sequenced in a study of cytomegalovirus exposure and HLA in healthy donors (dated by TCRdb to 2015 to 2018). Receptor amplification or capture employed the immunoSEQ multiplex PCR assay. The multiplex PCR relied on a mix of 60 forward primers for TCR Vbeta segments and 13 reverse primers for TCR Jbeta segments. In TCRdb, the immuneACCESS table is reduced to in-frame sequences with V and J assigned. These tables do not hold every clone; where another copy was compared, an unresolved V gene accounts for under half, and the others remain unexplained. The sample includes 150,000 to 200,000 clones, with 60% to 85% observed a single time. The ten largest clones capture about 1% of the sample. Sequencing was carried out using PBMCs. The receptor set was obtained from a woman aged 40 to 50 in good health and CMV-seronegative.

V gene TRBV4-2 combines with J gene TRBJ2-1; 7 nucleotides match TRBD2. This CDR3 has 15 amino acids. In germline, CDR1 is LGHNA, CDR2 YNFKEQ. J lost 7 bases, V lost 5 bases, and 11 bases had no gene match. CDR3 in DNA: TGTGCCAGCAGCAAACGGGGGGTCGGGGGGAATGAGCAGTTCTTC. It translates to CASSKRGVGGNEQFF.

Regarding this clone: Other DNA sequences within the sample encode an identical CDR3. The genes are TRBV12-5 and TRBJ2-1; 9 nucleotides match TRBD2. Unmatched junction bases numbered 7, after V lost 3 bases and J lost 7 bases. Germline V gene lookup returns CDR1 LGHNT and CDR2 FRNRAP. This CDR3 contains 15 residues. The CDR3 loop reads CASGFGLAGRNEQFF. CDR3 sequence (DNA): TGTGCTAGTGGTTTTGGGCTAGCGGGACGGAATGAGCAGTTCTTC.

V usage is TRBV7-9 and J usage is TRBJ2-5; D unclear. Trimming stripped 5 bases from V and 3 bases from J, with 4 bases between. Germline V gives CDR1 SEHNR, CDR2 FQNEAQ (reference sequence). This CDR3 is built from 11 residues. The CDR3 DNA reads TGTGCCAGCAGCGCGGAAGAGACCCAGTACTTC. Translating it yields CASSAEETQYF.

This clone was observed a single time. CDR3 DNA sequence: TGTGCCAGCAGTTACCCGTACAGGGCTGCCTATGGCTACACCTTC. This codes for CASSYPYRAAYGYTF. The chain is built from TRBV28 and TRBJ1-2; a possible D gene is TRBD1 (6 bases). V was clipped by 4 bases and J by 4 bases, with 16 bases between them. Per the germline V gene, CDR1 is MDHEN and CDR2 is SYDVKM. This CDR3 spans 15 amino acids.

The CDR3 here is CATQGFSNQPQHF. The CDR3 DNA reads TGTGCCACCCAGGGTTTTAGCAATCAGCCCCAGCATTTT. The rearrangement uses TRBV6-1 and TRBJ1-5, with a weak D call TRBD1 (5 bases). Deletions cut 10 bases from V and 0 bases from J, with 10 bases between. There are 13 residues in the CDR3. CDR1 MNHNS and CDR2 SASEGT come from the germline V gene.

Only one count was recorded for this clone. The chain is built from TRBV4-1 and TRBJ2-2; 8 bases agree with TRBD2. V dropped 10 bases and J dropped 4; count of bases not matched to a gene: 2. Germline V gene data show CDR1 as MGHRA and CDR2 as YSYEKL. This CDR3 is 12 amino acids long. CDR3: CATGTSTGELFF. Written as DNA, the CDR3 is TGCGCCACAGGGACTAGCACCGGGGAGCTGTTTTTT.

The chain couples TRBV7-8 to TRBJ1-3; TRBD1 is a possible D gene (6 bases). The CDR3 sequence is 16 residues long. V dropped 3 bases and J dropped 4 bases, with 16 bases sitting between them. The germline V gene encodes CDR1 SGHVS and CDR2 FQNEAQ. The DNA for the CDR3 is TGTGCCAGCAGCTTTGACAGGCCTGTTCTCGGAAACACCATATATTTT. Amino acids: CASSFDRPVLGNTIYF. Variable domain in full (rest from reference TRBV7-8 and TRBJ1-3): GAGVSQSPRYKVAKRGQDVALRCDPISGHVSLFWYQQALGQGPEFLTYFQNEAQLDKSGLPSDRFFAERPEGSVSTLKIQRTQQEDSAVYLCASSFDRPVLGNTIYFGEGSWLTVV.

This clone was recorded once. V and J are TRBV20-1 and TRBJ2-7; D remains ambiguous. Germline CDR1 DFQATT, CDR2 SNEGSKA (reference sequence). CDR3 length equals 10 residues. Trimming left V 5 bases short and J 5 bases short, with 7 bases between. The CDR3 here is CSALNHEQYF. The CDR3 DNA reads TGCAGTGCTCTAAACCACGAGCAGTACTTC.

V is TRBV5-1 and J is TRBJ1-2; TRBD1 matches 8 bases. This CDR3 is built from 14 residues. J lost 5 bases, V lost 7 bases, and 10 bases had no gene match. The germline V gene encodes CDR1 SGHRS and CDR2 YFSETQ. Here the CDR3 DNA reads TGCGCCAGCGGCGACAGGGGTCGGGTGTATGGCTACACCTTC. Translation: CASGDRGRVYGYTF. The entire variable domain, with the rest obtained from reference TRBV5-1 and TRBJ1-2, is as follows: KAGVTQTPRYLIKTRGQQVTLSCSPISGHRSVSWYQQTPGQGLQFLFEYFSETQRNKGNFPGRFSGRQFSNSRSEMNVSTLELGDSALYLCASGDRGRVYGYTFGSGTRLTVV.

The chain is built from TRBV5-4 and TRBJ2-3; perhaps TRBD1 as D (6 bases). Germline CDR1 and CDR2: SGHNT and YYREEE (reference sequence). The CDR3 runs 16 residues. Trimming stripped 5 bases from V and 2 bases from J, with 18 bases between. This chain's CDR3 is CASSLGQIRTTDTQYF. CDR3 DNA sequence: TGTGCCAGCAGTTTAGGACAGATCCGGACCACAGATACGCAGTATTTT.

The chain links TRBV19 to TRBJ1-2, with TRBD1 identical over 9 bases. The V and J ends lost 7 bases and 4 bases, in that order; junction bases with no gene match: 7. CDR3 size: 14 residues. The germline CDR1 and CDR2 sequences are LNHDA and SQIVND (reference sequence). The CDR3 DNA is TGTGCCAGTAAGTTTACGGGACAGGGCTATGGCTACACCTTC. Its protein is CASKFTGQGYGYTF. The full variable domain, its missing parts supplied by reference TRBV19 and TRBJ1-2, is DGGITQSPKYLFRKEGQNVTLSCEQNLNHDAMYWYRQDPGQGLRLIYYSQIVNDFQKGDIAEGYSVSREKKESFPLTVTSAQKNPTAFYLCASKFTGQGYGYTFGSGTRLTVV.

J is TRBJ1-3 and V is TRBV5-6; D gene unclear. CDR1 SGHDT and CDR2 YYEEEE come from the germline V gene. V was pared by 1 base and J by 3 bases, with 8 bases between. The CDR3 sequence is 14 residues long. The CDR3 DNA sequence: TGTGCCAGCAGCTTGTCTGGGCTTGGAAACACCATATATTTT. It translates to CASSLSGLGNTIYF.

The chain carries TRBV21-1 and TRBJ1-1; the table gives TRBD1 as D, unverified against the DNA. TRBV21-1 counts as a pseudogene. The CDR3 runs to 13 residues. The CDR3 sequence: CASSKRGHTEAFF. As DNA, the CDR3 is TGTGCCAGCAGCAAAAGGGGCCACACTGAAGCTTTCTTT.

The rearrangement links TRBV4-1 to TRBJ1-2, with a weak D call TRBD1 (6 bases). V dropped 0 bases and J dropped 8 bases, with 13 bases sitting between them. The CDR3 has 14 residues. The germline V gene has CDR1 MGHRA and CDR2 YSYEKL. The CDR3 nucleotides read TGCGCCAGCAGCCAAGATGAACAGGGTCTGGGCTACACCTTC. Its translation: CASSQDEQGLGYTF.

The CDR3 sequence: CASSITREKETQYF. CDR3 DNA sequence: TGTGCCAGTAGTATTACTAGGGAGAAGGAGACCCAGTACTTC. The gene calls are TRBV19 and TRBJ2-5; possible D gene TRBD2, 5 bases. V lost 3 bases to trimming and J lost 5 bases, with 13 bases between them. The CDR3 runs to 14 residues. The germline gives CDR1 LNHDA, CDR2 SQIVND (reference sequence).

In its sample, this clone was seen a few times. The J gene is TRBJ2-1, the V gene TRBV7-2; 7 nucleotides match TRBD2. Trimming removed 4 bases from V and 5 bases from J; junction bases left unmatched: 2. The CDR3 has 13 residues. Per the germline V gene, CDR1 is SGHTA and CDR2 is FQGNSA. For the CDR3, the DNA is TGTGCCAGCAGCTCCCGGGGGGACAATGAGCAGTTCTTC. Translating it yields CASSSRGDNEQFF.

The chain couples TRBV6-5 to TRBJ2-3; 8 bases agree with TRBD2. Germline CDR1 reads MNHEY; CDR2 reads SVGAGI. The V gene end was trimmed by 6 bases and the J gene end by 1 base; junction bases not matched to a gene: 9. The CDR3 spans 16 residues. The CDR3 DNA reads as TGTGCCAGCAGCTACCGAGCGGGAGAGGGCACAGATACGCAGTATTTT. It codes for CASSYRAGEGTDTQYF.

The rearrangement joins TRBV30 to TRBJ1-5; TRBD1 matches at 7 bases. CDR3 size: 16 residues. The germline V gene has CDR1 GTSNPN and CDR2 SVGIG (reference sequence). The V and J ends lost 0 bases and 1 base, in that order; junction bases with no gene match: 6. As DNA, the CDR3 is TGTGCCTGGAGTGTCGGAGGGGGCGAGAGCAATCAGCCCCAGCATTTT. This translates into CAWSVGGGESNQPQHF.

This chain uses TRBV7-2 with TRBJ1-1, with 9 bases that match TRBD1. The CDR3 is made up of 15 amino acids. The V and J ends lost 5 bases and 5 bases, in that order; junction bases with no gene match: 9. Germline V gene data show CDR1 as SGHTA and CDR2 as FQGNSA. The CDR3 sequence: CASSIVPDRGTEAFF. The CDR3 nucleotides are TGTGCCAGCAGCATAGTGCCGGACAGGGGAACTGAAGCTTTCTTT.

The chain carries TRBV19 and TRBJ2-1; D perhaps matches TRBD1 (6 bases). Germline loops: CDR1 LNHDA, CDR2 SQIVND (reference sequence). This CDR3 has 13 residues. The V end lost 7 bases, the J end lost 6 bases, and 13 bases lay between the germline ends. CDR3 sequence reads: CASTGQRGNEQFF. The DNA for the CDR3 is TGTGCCAGTACCGGACAGAGGGGCAATGAGCAGTTCTTC.

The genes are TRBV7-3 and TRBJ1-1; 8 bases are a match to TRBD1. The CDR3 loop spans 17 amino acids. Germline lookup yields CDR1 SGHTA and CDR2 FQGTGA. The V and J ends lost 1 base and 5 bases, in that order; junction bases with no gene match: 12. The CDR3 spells CASSLNPLRTGQTEAFF. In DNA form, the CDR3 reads TGTGCCAGCAGCTTAAACCCACTCCGGACAGGGCAAACTGAAGCTTTCTTT.

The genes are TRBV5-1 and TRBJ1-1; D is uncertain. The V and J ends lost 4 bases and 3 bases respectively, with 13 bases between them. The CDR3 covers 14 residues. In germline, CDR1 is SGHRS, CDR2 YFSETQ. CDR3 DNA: TGCGCCAGCAGCAGAGCCCGGGAGGACACTGAAGCTTTCTTT. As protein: CASSRAREDTEAFF.

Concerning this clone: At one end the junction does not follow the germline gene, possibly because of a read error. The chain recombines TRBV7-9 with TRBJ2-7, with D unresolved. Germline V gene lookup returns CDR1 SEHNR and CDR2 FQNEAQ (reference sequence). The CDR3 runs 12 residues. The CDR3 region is CSSSLGLYEQYF. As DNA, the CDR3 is TGTTCCAGCAGCTTGGGCCTCTACGAGCAGTACTTC.

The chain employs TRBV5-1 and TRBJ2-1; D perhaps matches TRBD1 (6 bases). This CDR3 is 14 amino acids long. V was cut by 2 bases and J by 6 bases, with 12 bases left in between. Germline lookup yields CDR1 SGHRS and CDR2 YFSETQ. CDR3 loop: CASSLQGPINEQFF. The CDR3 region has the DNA TGCGCCAGCAGCTTACAGGGTCCTATCAATGAGCAGTTCTTC.

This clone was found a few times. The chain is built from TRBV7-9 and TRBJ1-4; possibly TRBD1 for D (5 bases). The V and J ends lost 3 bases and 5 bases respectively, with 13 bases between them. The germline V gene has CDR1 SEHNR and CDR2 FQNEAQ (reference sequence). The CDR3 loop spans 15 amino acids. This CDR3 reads CASSLEGRGNEKLFF. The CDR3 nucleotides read TGTGCCAGCAGCTTGGAAGGCCGGGGGAATGAAAAACTGTTTTTT. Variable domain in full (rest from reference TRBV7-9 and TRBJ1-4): DTGVSQNPRHKITKRGQNVTFRCDPISEHNRLYWYRQTLGQGPEFLTYFQNEAQLEKSRLLSDRFSAERPKGSFSTLEIQRTEQGDSAMYLCASSLEGRGNEKLFFGSGTQLSVL.

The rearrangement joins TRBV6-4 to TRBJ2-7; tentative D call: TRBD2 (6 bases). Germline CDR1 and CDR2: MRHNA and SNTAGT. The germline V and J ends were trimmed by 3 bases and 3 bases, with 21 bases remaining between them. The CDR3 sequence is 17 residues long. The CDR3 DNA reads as TGTGCCAGCAGTGAAGCCGGGGCAGCGGGCGGTCTCTACGAGCAGTACGTC. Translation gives CASSEAGAAGGLYEQYV.

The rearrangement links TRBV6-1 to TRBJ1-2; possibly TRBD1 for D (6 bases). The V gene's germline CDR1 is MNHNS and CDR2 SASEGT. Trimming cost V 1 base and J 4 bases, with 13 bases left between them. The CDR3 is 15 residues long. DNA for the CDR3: TGTGCCAGCAGTGAAGGCCAGGGGTCCAGCTATGGCTACACCTTC. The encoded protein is CASSEGQGSSYGYTF.

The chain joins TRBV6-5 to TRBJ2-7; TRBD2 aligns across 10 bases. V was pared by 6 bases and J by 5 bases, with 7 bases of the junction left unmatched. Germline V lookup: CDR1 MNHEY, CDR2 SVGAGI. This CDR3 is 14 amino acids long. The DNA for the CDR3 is TGTGCCAGCAGGGAGCGGGAGGGTGTTCACGAGCAGTACTTC. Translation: CASREREGVHEQYF.

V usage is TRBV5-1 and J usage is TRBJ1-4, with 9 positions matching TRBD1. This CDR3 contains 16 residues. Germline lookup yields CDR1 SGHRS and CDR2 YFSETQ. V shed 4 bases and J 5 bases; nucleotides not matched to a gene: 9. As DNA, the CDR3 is TGCGCCAGCAGCCCCGCCGGACAGGGGACGAATGAAAAACTGTTTTTT. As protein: CASSPAGQGTNEKLFF.